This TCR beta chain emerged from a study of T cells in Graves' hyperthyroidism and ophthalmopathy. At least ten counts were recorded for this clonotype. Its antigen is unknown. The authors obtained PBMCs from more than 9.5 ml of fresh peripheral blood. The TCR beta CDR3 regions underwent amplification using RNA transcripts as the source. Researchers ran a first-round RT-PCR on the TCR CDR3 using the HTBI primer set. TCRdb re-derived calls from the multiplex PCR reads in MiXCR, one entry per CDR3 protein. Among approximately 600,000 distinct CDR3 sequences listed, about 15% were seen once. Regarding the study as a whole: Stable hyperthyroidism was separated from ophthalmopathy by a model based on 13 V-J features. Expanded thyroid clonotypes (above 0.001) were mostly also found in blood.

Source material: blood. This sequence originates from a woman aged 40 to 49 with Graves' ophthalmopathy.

CDR3 protein: CSASGSYGYTF. CDR3 in DNA: TGCAGTGCTAGCGGCAGCTATGGCTACACCTTC. The J gene is TRBJ1-2, the V gene TRBV20-1, with D unresolved. V was shortened by 3 bases and J by 4 bases, with 6 bases between the two germline ends. CDR3 length: 11 residues. The germline CDR1 and CDR2 sequences are DFQATT and SNEGSKA (reference sequence).